This T cell receptor (beta chain) was recorded in a study of T cells after yellow fever vaccination. Germline CDR1 is KGHSH and CDR2 is LQKENI. V dropped 6 bases and J dropped 1 base, with 19 bases sitting between them. CDR3 length: 16 residues. TCRdb analysed the 5' RACE reads with MiXCR anew, one entry per CDR3 protein. The sample consists of 200,000 to 300,000 distinct CDR3 sequences, 10% to 15% of them appearing once. Findings and caveats of the study: Most clones from primary vaccination were detected again post-booster (96% CD4, 88% CD8).

This clonotype occurred a few times. What it recognizes is unknown. This sample comprised CD4+ T cells sorted from PBMCs, obtained 45 days after the yellow fever booster vaccination. The receptor was isolated from a man aged 30 to 39 who received the YFV17D yellow fever vaccine. The rearrangement uses TRBV18 and TRBJ2-7; tentatively, D is TRBD1 or TRBD2 (5 bases each). The CDR3 DNA reads TGTGCCAGCTCTCCCCCGGGGAACAGGATTTCCTACGAGCAGTACTTC. This sequence encodes CASSPPGNRISYEQYF.